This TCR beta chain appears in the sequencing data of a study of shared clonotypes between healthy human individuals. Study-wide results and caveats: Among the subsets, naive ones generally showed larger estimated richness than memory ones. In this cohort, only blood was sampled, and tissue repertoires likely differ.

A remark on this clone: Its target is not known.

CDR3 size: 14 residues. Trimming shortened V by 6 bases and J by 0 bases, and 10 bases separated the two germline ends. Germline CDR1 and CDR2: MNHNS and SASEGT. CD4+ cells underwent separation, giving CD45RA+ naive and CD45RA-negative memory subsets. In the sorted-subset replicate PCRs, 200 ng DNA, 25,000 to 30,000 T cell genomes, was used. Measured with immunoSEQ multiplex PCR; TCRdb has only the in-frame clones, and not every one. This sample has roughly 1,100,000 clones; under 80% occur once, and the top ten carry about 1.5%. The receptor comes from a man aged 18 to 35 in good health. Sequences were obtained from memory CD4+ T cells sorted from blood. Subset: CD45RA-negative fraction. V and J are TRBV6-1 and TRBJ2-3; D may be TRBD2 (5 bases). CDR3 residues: CASRLEGSTDTQYF. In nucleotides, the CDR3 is TGTGCCAGCAGGCTAGAGGGAAGCACAGATACGCAGTATTTT.